These 27 T cell receptor beta chains came from one sample sequenced in a study of T cell changes during pregnancy in multiple sclerosis. Clones were read by immunoSEQ multiplex PCR, and TCRdb kept only the in-frame ones, dropping some. The profile shows approximately 32,000 clones, nearly 90% of them singletons. Material: CD8+ T cells from peripheral blood mononuclear cells, obtained in the second trimester of pregnancy. The receptor set was obtained from a female donor with multiple sclerosis, enrolled in a pregnancy study.

The chain recombines TRBV11-2 with TRBJ2-7; D is uncertain. Germline CDR1 and CDR2: SGHAT and FQNNGV. V was pared by 6 bases and J by 4 bases, with 13 bases between. CDR3 length: 13 amino acids. The CDR3 region is CASRTTSSYEQYF. The CDR3 coding sequence is TGTGCCAGCAGGACAACTTCATCTTACGAGCAGTACTTC.

V is TRBV27 and J is TRBJ2-5; D is uncertain. Trimming removed 5 bases at V and 5 bases at J, with 9 bases between. The V gene's germline CDR1 is MNHEY and CDR2 SMNVEV (reference sequence). The CDR3 totals 12 residues. CDR3 nucleotides: TGTGCCAGCAGTGACCTGAGGGAGACCCAGTACTTC. Translated, it gives CASSDLRETQYF.

In its sample, this clone was seen once. J is TRBJ1-1 and V is TRBV27, with 10 bases lining up with TRBD1. In germline, CDR1 is MNHEY, CDR2 SMNVEV (reference sequence). V gave up 2 bases and J gave up 5 bases; unmatched junction bases: 8. This CDR3 has 16 residues. The CDR3 nucleotides read TGTGCCAGCAGTTTAGACCGACAGGGGGCGGGAACTGAAGCTTTCTTT. Protein: CASSLDRQGAGTEAFF.

This clone was seen more than once but under ten times. The chain recombines TRBV9 with TRBJ1-1, with D hard to call. V gave up 7 bases and J gave up 0 bases, with 10 bases separating them. The CDR3 has 13 amino acids. Germline V gene sequence: CDR1 SGDLS, CDR2 YYNGEE. CDR3 sequence: CASGLNMNTEAFF. CDR3 in DNA: TGTGCCAGCGGGCTCAATATGAACACTGAAGCTTTCTTT.

V gene TRBV2 combines with J gene TRBJ2-1, with 10 bases matching TRBD2. The CDR3 sequence is 15 residues long. Trimming at V came to 3 bases and at J to 2 bases, leaving 1 base not matched to a gene. Germline CDR1 is SNHLY and CDR2 is FYNNEI. CDR3 nucleotide sequence: TGTGCCAGCAGTGACAGCGGGGGGGCCTACAATGAGCAGTTCTTC. Its translation: CASSDSGGAYNEQFF.

The chain couples TRBV9 to TRBJ2-3, with a weak D call TRBD2 (6 bases). This CDR3 region has 14 residues. V lost 7 bases to trimming and J lost 2 bases, with 14 bases between them. Germline V lookup: CDR1 SGDLS, CDR2 YYNGEE. The CDR3 here is CASALASATDTQYF. DNA for the CDR3: TGTGCCAGCGCCCTCGCTAGCGCCACAGATACGCAGTATTTT.

This sequence joins TRBV7-2 and TRBJ2-4; 7 bases are a match to TRBD2. This CDR3 is 17 amino acids long. The V gene's germline CDR1 is SGHTA and CDR2 FQGNSA. V trimming: 0 bases; J trimming: 3 bases; junction bases outside the gene matches: 8. CDR3: CASSLAASREGKNIQYF. Written as DNA, the CDR3 is TGTGCCAGCAGCTTAGCGGCAAGCAGGGAGGGCAAAAACATTCAGTACTTC.

The chain uses TRBV27 and TRBJ1-2; D unresolved. This CDR3 has 17 amino acids. Between the trimmed V and J ends, which lost 4 bases and 0 bases, there was a span of 18 bases. Germline assignment: CDR1 MNHEY and CDR2 SMNVEV (reference sequence). The CDR3 is CASSSFTGVLANYGYTF. The CDR3 bases are TGTGCCAGCAGTTCCTTCACGGGAGTCTTAGCTAACTATGGCTACACCTTC.

This chain joins TRBV7-6 and TRBJ1-6, with TRBD1 identical over 9 bases. In germline, CDR1 is SGHVS, CDR2 FNYEAQ. The ends lost 2 bases at V and 12 bases at J; junction bases unmatched: 5. The CDR3 is 14 residues long. CDR3 amino acids: CASSLNRGQEPLHF. CDR3 DNA: TGTGCCAGCAGCTTAAACAGGGGGCAAGAACCCCTCCACTTT.

This clone was recorded a few times. The sample carries other DNA sequences with the same CDR3. V usage is TRBV6-5 and J usage is TRBJ2-7, with TRBD2 matching 10 bases. V lost 5 bases and J lost 2; bases outside the gene matches: 3. This CDR3 is 14 amino acids long. Per germline, CDR1 MNHEY and CDR2 SVGAGI. The CDR3 sequence is CASSLLAGAYEQYF. As DNA, the CDR3 is TGTGCCAGCAGTCTGCTAGCGGGGGCCTACGAGCAGTACTTC.

The chain uses TRBV11-2 and TRBJ1-3; 7 bases fit TRBD1. The trim removed 5 bases at V and 3 bases at J, leaving 13 bases unmatched. The CDR3 loop spans 17 amino acids. Germline lookup yields CDR1 SGHAT and CDR2 FQNNGV. CDR3 protein: CASSGKPGQMLGNTIYF. The DNA for the CDR3 is TGTGCCAGCAGCGGGAAACCGGGACAGATGCTTGGAAACACCATATATTTT.

V and J are TRBV27 and TRBJ2-1; D perhaps matches TRBD2 (7 bases). Germline loops: CDR1 MNHEY, CDR2 SMNVEV (reference sequence). Trimming shortened V by 6 bases and J by 8 bases, and 14 bases separated the two germline ends. There are 13 residues in the CDR3. CDR3 residues: CASRGGGVYEQFF. CDR3 nucleotide sequence: TGTGCCAGCAGGGGAGGGGGGGTCTATGAGCAGTTCTTC.

This chain links TRBV28 with TRBJ1-3, with unresolved D. Germline V gene data show CDR1 as MDHEN and CDR2 as SYDVKM. V lost 3 bases, J lost 1 base, and 7 bases lay in between. The length of the CDR3 is 14 residues. This chain's CDR3 is CASSFELSGNTIYF. The DNA for the CDR3 is TGTGCCAGCAGTTTCGAGTTATCTGGAAACACCATATATTTT.

The chain has TRBV7-8 and TRBJ2-1; D gene uncertain. The CDR3 covers 13 residues. V was cut by 10 bases and J by 1 base, with 11 bases left in between. CDR1 SGHVS and CDR2 FQNEAQ come from the germline V gene. CDR3 sequence: CATNSRSYNEQFF. As DNA, the CDR3 is TGTGCCACCAACTCCCGTTCCTACAATGAGCAGTTCTTC.

The genes are TRBV29-1 and TRBJ1-2; D unresolved. Germline assignment: CDR1 SQVTM and CDR2 ANQGSEA. The ends were cut back, 7 bases at V and 4 bases at J, with 16 bases in the middle. This CDR3 is 13 amino acids long. The CDR3 spells CSGRVGTSYGYTF. The DNA of the CDR3 is TGCAGCGGGCGGGTTGGTACCAGCTATGGCTACACCTTC.

The chain uses TRBV4-1 and TRBJ2-1, with D possibly TRBD1 on 6 matching bases. V was clipped by 3 bases and J by 8 bases, with 11 bases between them. CDR3 length: 13 residues. Germline V lookup: CDR1 MGHRA, CDR2 YSYEKL. In DNA, the CDR3 is TGCGCCAGCAGCCACATCAGGGGTGATGAGCAGTTCTTC. Its translation: CASSHIRGDEQFF.

This clone was observed a handful of times. The chain combines TRBV5-4 with TRBJ2-7; 10 positions match TRBD1. The CDR3 is 14 amino acids. Trimming removed 4 bases from V and 3 bases from J; junction bases left unmatched: 4. The germline V gene has CDR1 SGHNT and CDR2 YYREEE (reference sequence). CDR3 region: CASSPDRGYYEQYF. The CDR3 coding sequence is TGTGCCAGCAGCCCGGACAGGGGGTACTACGAGCAGTACTTC.

Only one count was recorded for this clone. This chain joins TRBV9 and TRBJ2-2, with D possibly matching TRBD2 (6 bases). The CDR3 totals 13 residues. Trimming left V 4 bases short and J 7 bases short, with 11 bases between. Germline CDR1 SGDLS, CDR2 YYNGEE. Written as DNA, the CDR3 is TGTGCCAGCAGCCCTGGGGGGATCGGGGAGCTGTTTTTT. Amino acid sequence: CASSPGGIGELFF.

The gene calls are TRBV15 and TRBJ2-7; unclear D gene. CDR1 and CDR2 from the germline V gene are LNHNV and YYDKDF (reference sequence). The CDR3 extends over 13 amino acids. V was clipped by 1 base and J by 3 bases, with 7 bases between them. The CDR3 reads CATSRVPDYEQYF. The CDR3 bases are TGTGCCACCAGCAGAGTACCAGACTACGAGCAGTACTTC.

The table lists this clone with a few counts. The chain combines TRBV7-9 with TRBJ1-6; D call uncertain. CDR3 size: 17 residues. Germline loops: CDR1 SEHNR, CDR2 FQNEAQ (reference sequence). Trimming took off 7 bases at V and 7 bases at J, with 23 bases between the two ends. In nucleotides, the CDR3 is TGTGCCAGCAACCCCGCTTCTCAGGACGGGAGAAATTCACCCCTCCACTTT. It specifies CASNPASQDGRNSPLHF.

This clone was counted between two and nine times. The V call is TRBV4-1, the J call TRBJ2-3; 10 nucleotides match TRBD2. The CDR3 covers 14 residues. Germline assignment: CDR1 MGHRA and CDR2 YSYEKL. V lost 5 bases, J lost 6 bases, and 5 bases stayed unmatched. CDR3 bases: TGCGCCAGCAGCATAGCGGGGGGCATTGATACGCAGTATTTT. Protein: CASSIAGGIDTQYF.

The chain uses TRBV2 and TRBJ2-1; 14 nucleotides agree with TRBD2. Germline trimming cut 2 bases from V and 8 bases from J; bases unmatched to any gene: 2. CDR1 and CDR2 from the germline V gene are SNHLY and FYNNEI. CDR3 length equals 15 residues. The CDR3 bases are TGTGCCAGCAGTGAAAGACTAGCGGGAGGGGATGAGCAGTTCTTC. Encoded protein: CASSERLAGGDEQFF.

The chain joins TRBV7-9 to TRBJ2-1; D is undetermined. V gave up 2 bases and J gave up 5 bases, with 13 bases separating them. Germline CDR1 reads SEHNR; CDR2 reads FQNEAQ (reference sequence). The CDR3 sequence is 15 residues long. This chain's CDR3 is CASSLLGSKDNEQFF. CDR3 bases: TGTGCCAGCAGCTTACTAGGTTCGAAGGACAATGAGCAGTTCTTC.

This chain joins TRBV5-6 and TRBJ1-5; D not resolved. CDR1 and CDR2 (germline): SGHDT, YYEEEE. CDR3 size: 14 residues. V lost 0 bases and J lost 11, with 15 bases in between. The CDR3 spells CASSLGTSQRAQHF. CDR3 coding DNA: TGTGCCAGCAGCTTGGGGACTTCGCAGAGGGCCCAGCATTTT.

The count of this clone is one. The V and J genes are TRBV9 and TRBJ1-2; perhaps TRBD1 as D (5 bases). Per germline, CDR1 SGDLS and CDR2 YYNGEE. CDR3 length: 15 amino acids. Deletions cut 3 bases from V and 0 bases from J, with 12 bases between. In DNA form, the CDR3 reads TGTGCCAGCAGCGGGTGGGGGGATTCTAACTATGGCTACACCTTC. Amino acids: CASSGWGDSNYGYTF.

V is TRBV5-6 and J is TRBJ2-1; TRBD1 might be the D (6 bases). Germline CDR1 SGHDT, CDR2 YYEEEE. The V end lost 4 bases, the J end lost 7 bases, and 9 bases lay between the germline ends. This CDR3 region has 12 residues. The chain's CDR3 is CASSIQGNEQFF. The CDR3 bases are TGTGCCAGCAGCATCCAGGGGAATGAGCAGTTCTTC.

The V call is TRBV27, the J call TRBJ1-1; the match to TRBD1 covers 10 bases. The CDR3 has 16 residues. J lost 5 bases, V lost 6 bases, and 12 bases had no gene match. Per the germline V gene, CDR1 is MNHEY and CDR2 is SMNVEV (reference sequence). This CDR3 is CASSLGQGRVGTEAFF. The CDR3 nucleotides read TGTGCCAGCAGCCTGGGACAGGGGAGGGTAGGTACTGAAGCTTTCTTT.